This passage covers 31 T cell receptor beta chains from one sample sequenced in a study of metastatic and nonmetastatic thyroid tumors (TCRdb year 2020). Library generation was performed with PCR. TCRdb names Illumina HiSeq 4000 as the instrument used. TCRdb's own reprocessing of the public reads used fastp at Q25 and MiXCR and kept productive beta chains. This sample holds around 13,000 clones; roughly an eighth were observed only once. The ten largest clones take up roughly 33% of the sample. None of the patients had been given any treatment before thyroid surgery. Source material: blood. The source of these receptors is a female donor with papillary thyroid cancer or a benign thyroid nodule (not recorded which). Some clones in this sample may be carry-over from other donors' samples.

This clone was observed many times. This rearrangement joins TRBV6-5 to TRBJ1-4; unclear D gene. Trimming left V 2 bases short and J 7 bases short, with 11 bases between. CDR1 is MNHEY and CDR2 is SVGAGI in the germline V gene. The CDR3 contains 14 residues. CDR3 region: CASSYGSEGEKLFF. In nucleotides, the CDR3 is TGTGCCAGCAGTTACGGTTCGGAGGGTGAAAAACTGTTTTTT.

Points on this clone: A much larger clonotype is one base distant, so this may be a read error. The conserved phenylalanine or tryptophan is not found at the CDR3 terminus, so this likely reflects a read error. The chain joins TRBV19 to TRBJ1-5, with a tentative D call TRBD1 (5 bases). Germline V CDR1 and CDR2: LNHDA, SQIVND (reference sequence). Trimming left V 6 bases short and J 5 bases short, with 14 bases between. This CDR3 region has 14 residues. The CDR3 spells CASRATEDYQPQHL. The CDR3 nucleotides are TGTGCCAGTAGAGCGACAGAAGACTATCAGCCCCAGCATCTT.

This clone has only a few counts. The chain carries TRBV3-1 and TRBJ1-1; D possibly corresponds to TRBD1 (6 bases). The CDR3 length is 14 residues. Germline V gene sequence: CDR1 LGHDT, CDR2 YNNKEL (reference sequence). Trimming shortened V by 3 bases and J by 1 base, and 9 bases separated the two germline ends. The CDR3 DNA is TGTGCCAGCAGCCATAGGGGGTGGAACACTGAAGCTTTCTTT. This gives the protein CASSHRGWNTEAFF. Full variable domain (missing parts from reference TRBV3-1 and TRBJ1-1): DTAVSQTPKYLVTQMGNDKSIKCEQNLGHDTMYWYKQDSKKFLKIMFSYNNKELIINETVPNRFSPKSPDKAHLNLHINSLELGDSAVYFCASSHRGWNTEAFFGQGTRLTVV.

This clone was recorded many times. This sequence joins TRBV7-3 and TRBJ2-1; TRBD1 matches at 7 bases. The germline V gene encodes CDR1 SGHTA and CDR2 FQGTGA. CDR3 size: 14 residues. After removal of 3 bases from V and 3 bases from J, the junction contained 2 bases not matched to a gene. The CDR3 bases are TGTGCCAGCAGCTTCGCAGGGGGCTACAATGAGCAGTTCTTC. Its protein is CASSFAGGYNEQFF.

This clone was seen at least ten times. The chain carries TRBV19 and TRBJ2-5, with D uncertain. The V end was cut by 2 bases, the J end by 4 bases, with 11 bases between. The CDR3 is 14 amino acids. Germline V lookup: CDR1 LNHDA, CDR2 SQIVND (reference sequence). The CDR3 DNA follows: TGTGCCAGTAGTATATCTACCTCCCTAGAGACCCAGTACTTC. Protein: CASSISTSLETQYF.

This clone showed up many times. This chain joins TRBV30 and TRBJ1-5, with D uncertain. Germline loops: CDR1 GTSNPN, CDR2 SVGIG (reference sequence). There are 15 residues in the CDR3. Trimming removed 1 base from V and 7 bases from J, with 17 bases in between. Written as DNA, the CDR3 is TGTGCCTGGAGTGATTTTGTTGGGGTGTTGCAGCCCCAGCATTTT. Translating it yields CAWSDFVGVLQPQHF.

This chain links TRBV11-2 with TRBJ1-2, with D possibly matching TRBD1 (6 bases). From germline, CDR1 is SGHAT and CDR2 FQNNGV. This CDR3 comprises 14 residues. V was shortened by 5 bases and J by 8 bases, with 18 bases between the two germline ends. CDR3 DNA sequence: TGTGCCAGCAGCCAACCAGGGGCCGCTCGGGGCTACACCTTC. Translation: CASSQPGAARGYTF.

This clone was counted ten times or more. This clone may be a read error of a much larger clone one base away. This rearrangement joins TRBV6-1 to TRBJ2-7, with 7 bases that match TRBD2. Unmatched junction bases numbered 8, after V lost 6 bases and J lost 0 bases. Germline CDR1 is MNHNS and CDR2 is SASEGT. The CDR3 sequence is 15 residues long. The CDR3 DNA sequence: TGTGCCAGCAGGGGGGGGGGTGGGGGCTCCTACGAGCAGTACTTC. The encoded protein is CASRGGGGGSYEQYF.

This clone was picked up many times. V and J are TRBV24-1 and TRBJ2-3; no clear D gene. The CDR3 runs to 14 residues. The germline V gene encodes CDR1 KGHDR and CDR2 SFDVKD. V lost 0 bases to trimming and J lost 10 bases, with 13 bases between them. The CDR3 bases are TGTGCCACCAGTGATTTGATCGCTAGTAATCCGCAGTATTTT. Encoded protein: CATSDLIASNPQYF.

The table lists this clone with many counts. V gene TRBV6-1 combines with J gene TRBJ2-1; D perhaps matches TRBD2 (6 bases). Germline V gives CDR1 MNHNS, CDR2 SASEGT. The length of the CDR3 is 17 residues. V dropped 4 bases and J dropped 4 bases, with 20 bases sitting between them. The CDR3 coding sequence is TGTGCCAGCAGTGCGTCCTTAGGTCCGGGAGCTTACAATGAGCAGTTCTTC. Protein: CASSASLGPGAYNEQFF.

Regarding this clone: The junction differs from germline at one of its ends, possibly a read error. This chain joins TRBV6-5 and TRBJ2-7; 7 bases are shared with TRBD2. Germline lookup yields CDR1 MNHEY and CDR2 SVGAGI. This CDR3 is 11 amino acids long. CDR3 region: CASIYREEHYF. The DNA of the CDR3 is TGTGCCAGCATTTATCGGGAGGAGCATTACTTC.

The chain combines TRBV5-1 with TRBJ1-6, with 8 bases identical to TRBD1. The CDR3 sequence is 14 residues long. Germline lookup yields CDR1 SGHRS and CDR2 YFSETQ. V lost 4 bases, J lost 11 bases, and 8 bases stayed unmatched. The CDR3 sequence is CASSLGTGGPPLHF. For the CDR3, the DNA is TGCGCCAGCAGCCTCGGTACAGGGGGACCACCCCTCCACTTT.

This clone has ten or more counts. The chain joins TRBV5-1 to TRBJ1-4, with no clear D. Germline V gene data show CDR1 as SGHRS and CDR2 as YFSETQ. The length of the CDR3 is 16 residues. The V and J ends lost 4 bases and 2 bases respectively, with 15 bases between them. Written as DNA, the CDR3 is TGCGCCAGCAGCCTGGACGGGGTTTCGACTAATGAAAAACTGTTTTTT. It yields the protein CASSLDGVSTNEKLFF.

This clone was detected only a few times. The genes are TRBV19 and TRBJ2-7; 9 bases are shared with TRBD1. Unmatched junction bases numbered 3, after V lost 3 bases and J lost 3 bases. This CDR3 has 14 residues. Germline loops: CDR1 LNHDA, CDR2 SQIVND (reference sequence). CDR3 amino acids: CASSIPGQGYEQYF. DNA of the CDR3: TGTGCCAGTAGTATCCCGGGACAGGGCTACGAGCAGTACTTC.

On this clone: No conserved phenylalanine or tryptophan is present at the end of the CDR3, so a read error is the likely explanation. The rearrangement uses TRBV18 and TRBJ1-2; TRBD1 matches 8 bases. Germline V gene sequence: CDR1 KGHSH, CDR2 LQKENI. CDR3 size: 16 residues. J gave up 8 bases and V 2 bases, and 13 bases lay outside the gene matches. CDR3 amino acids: CASSPTGAGGAQGYTL. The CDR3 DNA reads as TGTGCCAGCTCACCAACCGGGGCAGGGGGCGCCCAGGGCTACACCCTC.

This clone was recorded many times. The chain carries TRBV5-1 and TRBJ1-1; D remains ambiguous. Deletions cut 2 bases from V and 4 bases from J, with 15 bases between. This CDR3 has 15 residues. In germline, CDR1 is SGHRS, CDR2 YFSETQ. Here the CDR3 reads CASSLRAGGPTEAFF. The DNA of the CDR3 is TGCGCCAGCAGCTTACGAGCGGGCGGGCCCACTGAAGCTTTCTTT.

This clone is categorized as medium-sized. The CDR3 protein is CASSEAPSNQPQHF. CDR3 coding DNA: TGTGCCAGCAGTGAGGCGCCAAGCAATCAGCCCCAGCATTTT. This sequence joins TRBV2 and TRBJ1-5; D remains unclear. Germline-derived CDR1 and CDR2 are SNHLY and FYNNEI. V lost 3 bases and J lost 1, with 7 bases in between. This CDR3 spans 14 amino acids.

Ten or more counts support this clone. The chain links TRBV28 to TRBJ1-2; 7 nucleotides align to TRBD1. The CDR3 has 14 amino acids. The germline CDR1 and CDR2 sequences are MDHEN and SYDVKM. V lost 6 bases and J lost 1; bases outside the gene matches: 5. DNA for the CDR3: TGTGCCAGCAGACCTACAGGGGTTAACTATGGCTACACCTTC. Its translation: CASRPTGVNYGYTF.

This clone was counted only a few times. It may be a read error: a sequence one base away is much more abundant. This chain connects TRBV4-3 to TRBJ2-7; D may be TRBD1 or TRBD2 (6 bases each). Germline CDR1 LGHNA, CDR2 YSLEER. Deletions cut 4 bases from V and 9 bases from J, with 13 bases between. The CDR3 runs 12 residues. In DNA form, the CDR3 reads TGCGCCAGCAGCCCTATAGGAGGGGGGCAGTACTTC. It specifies CASSPIGGGQYF.

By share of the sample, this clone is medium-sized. The CDR3 reads CASSEIGGTFNEQYF. In DNA, the CDR3 is TGTGCCAGCAGTGAAATCGGGGGCACATTCAACGAGCAGTACTTC. The chain is built from TRBV6-1 and TRBJ2-7; perhaps D is TRBD1 or TRBD2 (6 bases each). The germline V and J ends were trimmed by 2 bases and 5 bases, with 16 bases remaining between them. The CDR3 runs 15 residues. The germline V gene has CDR1 MNHNS and CDR2 SASEGT.

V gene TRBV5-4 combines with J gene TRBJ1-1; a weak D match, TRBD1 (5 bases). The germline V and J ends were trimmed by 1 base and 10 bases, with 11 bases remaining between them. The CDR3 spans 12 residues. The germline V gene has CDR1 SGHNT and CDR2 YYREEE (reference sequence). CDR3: CASSLLGRGAFF. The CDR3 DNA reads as TGTGCCAGCAGCTTGCTGGGACGTGGAGCTTTCTTT.

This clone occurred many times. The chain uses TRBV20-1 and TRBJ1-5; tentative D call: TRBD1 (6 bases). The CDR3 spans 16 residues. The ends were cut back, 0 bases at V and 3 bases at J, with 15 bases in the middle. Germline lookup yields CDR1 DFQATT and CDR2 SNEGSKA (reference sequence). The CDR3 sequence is CSARDLRGPNNQPQHF. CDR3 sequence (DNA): TGCAGTGCTAGAGATCTCAGGGGTCCGAACAATCAGCCCCAGCATTTT.

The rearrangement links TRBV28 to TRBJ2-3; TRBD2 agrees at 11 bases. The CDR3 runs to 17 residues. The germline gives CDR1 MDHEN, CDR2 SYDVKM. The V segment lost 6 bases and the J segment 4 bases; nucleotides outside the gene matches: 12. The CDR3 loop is CASSHGTSGVFPDTQYF. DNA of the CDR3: TGTGCCAGCAGCCATGGGACTAGCGGAGTCTTCCCAGATACGCAGTATTTT.

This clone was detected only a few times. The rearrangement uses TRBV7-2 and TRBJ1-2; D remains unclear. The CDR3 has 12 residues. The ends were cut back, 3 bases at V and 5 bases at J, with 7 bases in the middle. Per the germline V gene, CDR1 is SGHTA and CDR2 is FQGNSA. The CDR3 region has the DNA TGTGCCAGCAGCTTGACACATTATGGCTACACCTTC. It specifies CASSLTHYGYTF.

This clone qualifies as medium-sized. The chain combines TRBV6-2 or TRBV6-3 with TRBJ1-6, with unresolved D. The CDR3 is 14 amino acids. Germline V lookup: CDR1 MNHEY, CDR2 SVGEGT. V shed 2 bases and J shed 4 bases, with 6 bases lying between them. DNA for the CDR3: TGTGCCAGCAGTTACGCTGCTTATAATTCACCCCTCCACTTT. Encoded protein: CASSYAAYNSPLHF.

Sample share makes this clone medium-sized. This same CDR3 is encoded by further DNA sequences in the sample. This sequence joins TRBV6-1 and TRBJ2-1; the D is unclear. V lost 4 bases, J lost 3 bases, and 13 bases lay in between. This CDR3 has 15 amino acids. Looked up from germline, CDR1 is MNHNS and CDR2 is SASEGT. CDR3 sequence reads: CASSAGEEGYNEQFF. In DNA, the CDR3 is TGTGCCAGCAGTGCAGGCGAGGAAGGCTACAATGAGCAGTTCTTC.

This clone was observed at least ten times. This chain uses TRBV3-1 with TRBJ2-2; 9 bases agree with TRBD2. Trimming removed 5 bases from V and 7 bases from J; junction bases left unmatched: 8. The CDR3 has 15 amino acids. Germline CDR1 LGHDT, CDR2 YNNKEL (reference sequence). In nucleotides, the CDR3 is TGTGCCAGCAGCTATAGCGGGAGAGGTCGCGGGGAGCTGTTTTTT. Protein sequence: CASSYSGRGRGELFF. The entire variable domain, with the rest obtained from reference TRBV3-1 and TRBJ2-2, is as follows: DTAVSQTPKYLVTQMGNDKSIKCEQNLGHDTMYWYKQDSKKFLKIMFSYNNKELIINETVPNRFSPKSPDKAHLNLHINSLELGDSAVYFCASSYSGRGRGELFFGEGSRLTVL.

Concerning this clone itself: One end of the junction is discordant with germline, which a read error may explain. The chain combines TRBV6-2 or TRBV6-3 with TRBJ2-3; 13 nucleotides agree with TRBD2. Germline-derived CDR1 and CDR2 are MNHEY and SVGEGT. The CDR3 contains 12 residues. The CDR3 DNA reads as TGTGCCAGAGGACTAGCGGGAGATCCGCAGTATTTT. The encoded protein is CARGLAGDPQYF.

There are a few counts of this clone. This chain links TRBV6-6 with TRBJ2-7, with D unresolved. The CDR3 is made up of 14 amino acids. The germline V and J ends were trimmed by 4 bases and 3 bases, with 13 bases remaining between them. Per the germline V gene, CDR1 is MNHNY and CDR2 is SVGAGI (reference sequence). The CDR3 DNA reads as TGTGCCAGCAGTTCGTGCGCAACCGACTACGAGCAGTACTTC. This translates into CASSSCATDYEQYF.

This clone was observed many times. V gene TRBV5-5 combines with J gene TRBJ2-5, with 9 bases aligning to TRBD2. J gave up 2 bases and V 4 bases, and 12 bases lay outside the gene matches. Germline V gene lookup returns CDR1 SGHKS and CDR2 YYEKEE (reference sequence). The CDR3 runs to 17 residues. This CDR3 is CASSRGGASGKQETQYF. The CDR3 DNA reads TGTGCCAGCAGCCGGGGAGGGGCTAGCGGGAAGCAAGAGACCCAGTACTTC. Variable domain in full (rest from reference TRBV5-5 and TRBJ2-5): DAGVTQSPTHLIKTRGQQVTLRCSPISGHKSVSWYQQVLGQGPQFIFQYYEKEERGRGNFPDRFSARQFPNYSSELNVNALLLGDSALYLCASSRGGASGKQETQYFGPGTRLLVL.

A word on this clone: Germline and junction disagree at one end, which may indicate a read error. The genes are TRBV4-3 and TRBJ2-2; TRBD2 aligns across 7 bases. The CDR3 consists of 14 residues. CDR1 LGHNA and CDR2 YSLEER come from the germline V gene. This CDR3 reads CASSQVGGTGELFF. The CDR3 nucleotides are TGCGCCAGCAGCCAAGTCGGGGGGACCGGGGAGCTGTTTTTC.